This T cell receptor beta chain was retrieved from a study of blood T cell repertoires in COVID-19. Study summary: Samples representing acute and convalescent COVID-19 were sourced from the United States, Italy and Spain. Sample material is recorded as cDNA or gDNA derived from T cells, B-cell-depleted T cells, or PBMCs.

The CDR3 runs 13 residues. Germline V lookup: CDR1 SGHNT, CDR2 YYREEE (reference sequence). Trimming cost V 2 bases and J 2 bases, with 8 bases left between them. In the original processing: Amplification from reference gene primers served as the basis for estimated nucleated cell counts. The method was immunoSEQ multiplex PCR; TCRdb's version includes in-frame clones alone and lacks a portion of them. The V and J calls and the clone size are those of that table, but D and trimming were determined from the DNA. The table lists some 60,000 clones, 85% to 90% of them singletons. The genes are TRBV5-4 and TRBJ2-7, with TRBD1 as a possible D gene (5 bases). The specimen was peripheral blood. This sequence was found in a man between 65 and 85 years old with acute or convalescent COVID-19. The CDR3 sequence is CASSFDSTYEQYF. CDR3 nucleotides: TGTGCCAGCAGCTTTGACAGCACCTACGAGCAGTACTTC.